This entry is about one TCR beta chain. Its antigen is unknown. No much larger clone exists at a distance of one base, and base qualities are not known. This sample stems from a study of blood T cell repertoires in COVID-19 (dated by TCRdb to 2019 to 2021). Looking at the study overall: The collaborator samples originated in the United States, Italy and Spain and spanned the acute and convalescent phases of COVID-19. The prospective study material was composed of cDNA or gDNA derived from T cells, B-cell-depleted T cells, or PBMCs. The repertoires were released in a freely available public database meant as a resource for research on the immune response to SARS-CoV-2. The dataset comprised deeply sampled blood TCRbeta repertoires from subjects exposed to, actively infected with, or recovered from COVID-19. A de-identified subject ID, COVID-19 status, age in years and sex were almost always included in the sample metadata. Samples came from the ongoing ImmuneRACE study (first 160 participants) plus 1,254 subjects from 6 global collaborators. HLA class I and class II types, where available, came from metadata supplied by the sample provider rather than from assay-based typing. Overall study results and their limits: The quantity of clinical and demographic metadata differed by source and by participant and was supplied without curation.

Germline trimming amounts to 5 bases on V and 3 bases on J, with 10 as the count of junction bases outside the gene matches. Based on the germline V gene (reference sequence), the CDR1 and CDR2 sequences are PRHDT and FYEKMQ. The CDR3 starts with the cysteine, ends with the phenylalanine, and has 15 residues. Only CDR3 DNA is held: 45 bases, read in frame from base 1. Enrolling through a virtual design, the prospective study's participants ranged in age from roughly 18 to 95 years and lived across more than 20 United States geographic areas. In the prospective study, cohorts were assigned on the basis of participant-reported clinical history obtained from a screening survey and a study questionnaire. Recovered participants in ImmuneRACE Cohort 3 were defined by two consecutive negative NP/OP PCR tests, clearance by a healthcare professional, or resolution of symptoms. In the prospective study, mobile phlebotomists collected whole blood, serum and a nasopharyngeal or oropharyngeal swab from each participant. Participants in the prospective study had the option to provide additional blood draws and questionnaires over an approximately two-month period. Before DNA extraction, blood samples from the prospective study were shipped at room temperature or frozen.

TCRbeta CDR3 regions were amplified from genomic DNA using the immunoSEQ Assay, a bias-controlled multiplex PCR. Processing in the source paper ran as follows. The number of nucleated cells in each sample was estimated by amplification of reference gene primers within the assay. Sequence reads were collapsed and filtered to measure the absolute abundance of every unique TCRbeta CDR3 rearrangement. For each sample, productive Simpson clonality was calculated as the square root of Simpson's diversity index across productive rearrangements. The clones in this table, taken by TCRdb from immuneACCESS, are in-frame only. Not every clone is retained; where verified, under half of the shortfall comes from an unresolved V gene, and the cause of the rest is unknown. The DNA was the basis for D and trimming; V, J and clone size are from that table. The sample has roughly 400,000 clones on record, 90% of them singletons. The top ten constitute about 0.6% of the sample.

This receptor was obtained from a man younger than 35 who had recovered from COVID-19. Sequenced material: PBMCs or T cells enriched from blood (not recorded which). Recombination linked TRBV13 to TRBJ2-7, with 7 bases in between that match TRBD1. The CDR3 corresponds to CASSVTRGTGYEQYF. The nucleotide sequence reads TGTGCCAGCAGCGTTACCAGGGGGACGGGCTACGAGCAGTACTTC.